This paragraph reports one T cell receptor beta chain. Its antigen is unidentified. These data are taken from a study of T cell responses to AZD1222 COVID-19 vaccine. Regarding the study as a whole: Among AZD1222 vaccinees, only six or seven were seropositive at baseline. Reportedly, close to half of spike-specific TCRs are directed against unmutated variant regions. The study found Spike-specific TCR breadth and depth rose after two AZD1222 doses.

The CDR3 extends over 15 amino acids. Germline lookup yields CDR1 LGHDT and CDR2 YNNKEL (reference sequence). Deletions cut 4 bases from V and 3 bases from J, with 15 bases between. Repertoires were generated with immunoSEQ multiplex PCR, while TCRdb's copy carries only in-frame clones and drops some. This table has approximately 150,000 clones, about 90% appearing once. The gene calls are TRBV3-1 (or the pseudogene TRBV3-2) and TRBJ2-5; D is perhaps TRBD1 or TRBD2 (5 bases each). The clonotype comes from an adult who received the MenACWY meningococcal vaccine as a control. Sequencing used peripheral blood, obtained 28 days after the second dose of the MenACWY control vaccine. The DNA of the CDR3 is TGTGCCAGCAGCCCGGCCTTGGGGGAAAAAGAGACCCAGTACTTC. Translating gives CASSPALGEKETQYF.